Following are 25 T cell receptor beta chains from one sample sequenced in a study of blood T cell repertoires in COVID-19. The assay was immunoSEQ multiplex PCR, and TCRdb's table has in-frame clones only and misses some. Of 120,000 or so clones listed, around three quarters are singletons. The sequenced sample consisted of peripheral blood. These receptors all come from a man aged 65 to 85 with acute or convalescent COVID-19.

The chain carries TRBV18 and TRBJ1-1; D is ambiguous. The CDR3 sequence is 14 residues long. CDR1 is KGHSH, CDR2 LQKENI, per germline. Trimming cost V 2 bases and J 2 bases, with 9 bases left between them. The CDR3 spells CASSPITVNTEAFF. CDR3 sequence (DNA): TGTGCCAGCTCACCAATAACAGTTAACACTGAAGCTTTCTTT.

This chain joins TRBV7-2 and TRBJ1-2, with 7 bases identical to TRBD1. Germline trimming cut 1 base from V and 3 bases from J; bases unmatched to any gene: 5. From germline, CDR1 is SGHTA and CDR2 FQGNSA. The CDR3 has 15 residues. This CDR3 reads CASSLVSGQYYGYTF. CDR3 nucleotide sequence: TGTGCCAGCAGCTTAGTGTCGGGACAGTACTATGGCTACACCTTC.

The chain joins TRBV6-5 to TRBJ2-7; D gene uncertain. The germline V and J ends were trimmed by 4 bases and 4 bases, with 11 bases remaining between them. Germline lookup yields CDR1 MNHEY and CDR2 SVGAGI. The CDR3 is made up of 13 amino acids. The CDR3 sequence: CASSSSESYEQYF. CDR3 in DNA: TGTGCCAGCAGTTCGAGCGAGTCTTACGAGCAGTACTTC.

This clone was detected only once. This sequence joins TRBV18 and TRBJ2-3, with TRBD2 matching 8 bases. V shed 5 bases and J 10 bases; nucleotides not matched to a gene: 8. This CDR3 spans 13 amino acids. Germline V CDR1 and CDR2: KGHSH, LQKENI. For the CDR3, the DNA is TGTGCCAGCTCATCGGGCGGGGGGATTGCGCAGTATTTT. This gives the protein CASSSGGGIAQYF.

The chain combines TRBV3-1 (or the pseudogene TRBV3-2) with TRBJ2-7; 7 positions match TRBD1. Germline CDR1 and CDR2: LGHDT and YNNKEL (reference sequence). J lost 0 bases, V lost 3 bases, and 5 bases had no gene match. This CDR3 comprises 15 residues. CDR3 sequence (DNA): TGTGCCAGCAGCCATTCCGGGGACAGCTCCTACGAGCAGTACTTC. Residues: CASSHSGDSSYEQYF.

J is TRBJ2-2 and V is TRBV19; a weak D match, TRBD1 (6 bases). This CDR3 has 16 residues. CDR1 LNHDA and CDR2 SQIVND come from the germline V gene (reference sequence). Trimming stripped 2 bases from V and 3 bases from J, with 13 bases between. CDR3 amino acids: CASSIPRTDYTGELFF. The DNA of the CDR3 is TGTGCCAGTAGTATACCCCGGACAGATTACACCGGGGAGCTGTTTTTT.

This clone occurred a few times. The chain links TRBV3-1 (or the pseudogene TRBV3-2) to TRBJ1-2; a possible D gene is TRBD1 (6 bases). From germline, CDR1 is LGHDT and CDR2 YNNKEL (reference sequence). Between the trimmed V and J ends, which lost 0 bases and 4 bases, there was a span of 12 bases. This CDR3 spans 15 amino acids. The CDR3 here is CASSQEGHGIYGYTF. CDR3 coding DNA: TGTGCCAGCAGCCAAGAGGGACACGGGATCTATGGCTACACCTTC.

The J gene is TRBJ2-7, the V gene TRBV7-2; TRBD1 agrees at 9 bases. The CDR3 extends over 15 amino acids. Germline CDR1 reads SGHTA; CDR2 reads FQGNSA. Trimming removed 6 bases from V and 4 bases from J; junction bases left unmatched: 10. Written as DNA, the CDR3 is TGTGCCAGCAGACCGGACAGGGGTGGCGGTTACGAGCAGTACTTC. It codes for CASRPDRGGGYEQYF.

This clone showed up just a few times. The chain combines TRBV27 with TRBJ2-2, with a possible D match to TRBD1 (6 bases). The CDR3 is 14 amino acids. The V gene lost 5 bases and the J gene lost 7 bases, with 14 bases spanning the gap. Germline assignment: CDR1 MNHEY and CDR2 SMNVEV (reference sequence). This CDR3 is CASSPGTRGGELFF. The CDR3 DNA follows: TGTGCCAGCAGTCCCGGGACAAGGGGCGGGGAGCTGTTTTTT.

The chain has TRBV7-2 and TRBJ2-1; D is possibly TRBD1 (6 bases). Between the trimmed V and J ends, which lost 2 bases and 6 bases, there was a span of 11 bases. The germline V gene has CDR1 SGHTA and CDR2 FQGNSA. The CDR3 has 14 amino acids. The CDR3 nucleotides are TGTGCCAGCAGCTTACGGACAGAGTTCAATGAGCAGTTCTTC. Amino acids: CASSLRTEFNEQFF.

This clone came up a few times. The CDR3 DNA is TGTGCCAGCAGCAAAGCGGCATTCGAGGGGGCGGCTGGAAACACCATATATTTT. As protein: CASSKAAFEGAAGNTIYF. This sequence joins TRBV21-1 and TRBJ1-3; TRBD1, the table's D call, lacks a check against the DNA. TRBV21-1 is a pseudogene. CDR3 length: 18 residues.

This clone was detected once. The chain recombines TRBV5-1 with TRBJ2-2, with D tentatively TRBD2 (6 bases). Germline V lookup: CDR1 SGHRS, CDR2 YFSETQ. This CDR3 comprises 16 residues. Between the trimmed V and J ends, which lost 0 bases and 5 bases, there was a span of 14 bases. CDR3 in amino acids: CASSLEEAGRTGELFF. CDR3 DNA: TGCGCCAGCAGCTTGGAAGAAGCGGGTAGAACCGGGGAGCTGTTTTTT.

V and J are TRBV2 and TRBJ1-2; 12 bases are shared with TRBD1. The CDR3 totals 18 residues. With V trimmed by 6 bases and J by 6 bases, 17 bases remained unmatched. Germline V gene data show CDR1 as SNHLY and CDR2 as FYNNEI. The DNA of the CDR3 is TGTGCCAGCAGCCCCGCCGGGACAGGGGGCTTTCTTATCCATGGCTACACCTTC. It yields the protein CASSPAGTGGFLIHGYTF.

This chain joins TRBV7-3 and TRBJ1-1; D gene ambiguous. With 1 base removed from V and 2 bases from J, the gap between germline ends came to 8 bases. Germline-derived CDR1 and CDR2 are SGHTA and FQGTGA. CDR3 size: 14 residues. This CDR3 is CASSLIGLNTEAFF. The CDR3 DNA is TGTGCCAGCAGCTTAATTGGGCTCAACACTGAAGCTTTCTTT. Using reference TRBV7-3 and TRBJ1-1 for the parts outside the CDR3, the full variable domain is GAGVSQTPSNKVTEKGKYVELRCDPISGHTALYWYRQSLGQGPEFLIYFQGTGAADDSGLPNDRFFAVRPEGSVSTLKIQRTERGDSAVYLCASSLIGLNTEAFFGQGTRLTVV.

The rearrangement links TRBV5-1 to TRBJ1-5, with D unresolved. Trimming cost V 0 bases and J 4 bases, with 11 bases left between them. The germline gives CDR1 SGHRS, CDR2 YFSETQ. The CDR3 consists of 15 residues. CDR3: CASSLDGQENQPQHF. CDR3 in DNA: TGCGCCAGCAGCTTGGATGGGCAGGAAAATCAGCCCCAGCATTTT.

The chain carries TRBV27 and TRBJ1-2, with 9 positions matching TRBD1. With V trimmed by 3 bases and J by 7 bases, 6 bases remained unmatched. The CDR3 extends over 14 amino acids. The germline V gene has CDR1 MNHEY and CDR2 SMNVEV (reference sequence). Written as DNA, the CDR3 is TGTGCCAGCAGTTTGCGGGACAGGGAGGGTGGCTACACCTTC. It codes for CASSLRDREGGYTF.

This clone was observed a handful of times. The chain uses TRBV19 and TRBJ2-7, with 7 nucleotides matching TRBD2. Unmatched junction bases numbered 15, after V lost 6 bases and J lost 4 bases. Looked up from germline, CDR1 is LNHDA and CDR2 is SQIVND (reference sequence). The CDR3 is 16 residues long. CDR3 in amino acids: CASSSYLAAGGYEQYF. The CDR3 DNA is TGTGCCAGTAGCAGCTACCTAGCGGCCGGGGGGTACGAGCAGTACTTC.

The V and J genes are TRBV6-5 and TRBJ2-7; D may be TRBD2 (7 bases). V lost 6 bases, J lost 2 bases, and 14 bases lay in between. The CDR3 consists of 14 residues. Germline V CDR1 and CDR2: MNHEY, SVGAGI. The CDR3 DNA reads TGTGCCAGCAGGAGCCCGGGGGGCACCTACGAGCAGTACTTC. Translation: CASRSPGGTYEQYF.

The chain is built from TRBV7-9 and TRBJ1-3; D gene unclear. Germline V gives CDR1 SEHNR, CDR2 FQNEAQ (reference sequence). The CDR3 runs 14 residues. V shed 4 bases and J shed 5 bases, with 12 bases lying between them. CDR3 in DNA: TGTGCCAGCAGCTCTCTTTCGGGAAGAAACACCATATATTTT. It codes for CASSSLSGRNTIYF.

This clone was seen more than once but under ten times. The CDR3 sequence: CASSSNTGSEAFF. CDR3 bases: TGTGCCAGCAGCTCCAATACAGGTTCTGAAGCTTTCTTT. V and J are TRBV7-9 and TRBJ1-1, with a tentative D call TRBD1 (5 bases). CDR1 SEHNR and CDR2 FQNEAQ come from the germline V gene (reference sequence). V lost 4 bases to trimming and J lost 6 bases, with 12 bases between them. This CDR3 contains 13 residues.

The genes are TRBV19 and TRBJ1-1; 10 nucleotides line up with TRBD1. V lost 5 bases to trimming and J lost 7 bases; unmatched junction nucleotides: 7. Germline V gives CDR1 LNHDA, CDR2 SQIVND (reference sequence). The CDR3 is 14 amino acids. CDR3 sequence (DNA): TGTGCCAGTAGTCAGGGACAGGGGTACGATGAAGCTTTCTTT. Translated: CASSQGQGYDEAFF.

The V and J genes are TRBV29-1 and TRBJ2-5, with 8 bases identical to TRBD1. Trimming at V came to 5 bases and at J to 4 bases, leaving 6 bases not matched to a gene. Germline CDR1 reads SQVTM; CDR2 reads ANQGSEA. The CDR3 sequence is 13 residues long. CDR3 DNA: TGCAGCGTTCAAGGACAGGGAGGAGAGACCCAGTACTTC. Residues: CSVQGQGGETQYF.

The gene calls are TRBV6-5 and TRBJ1-1; D is perhaps TRBD1 (5 bases). This CDR3 spans 13 amino acids. CDR1 is MNHEY and CDR2 is SVGAGI in the germline V gene. Trimming removed 2 bases at V and 1 base at J, with 5 bases between. CDR3: CASSYGQNTEAFF. CDR3 DNA: TGTGCCAGCAGTTACGGACAGAACACTGAAGCTTTCTTT.

The rearrangement links TRBV5-1 to TRBJ1-6; weak D call: TRBD1 (5 bases). Germline V CDR1 and CDR2: SGHRS, YFSETQ. V lost 1 base to trimming and J lost 7 bases, with 15 bases between them. The CDR3 extends over 16 amino acids. The CDR3 loop is CASSLITGTDNSPLHF. CDR3 in DNA: TGCGCCAGCAGCTTGATCACCGGGACTGACAATTCACCCCTCCACTTT.

The genes are TRBV28 and TRBJ1-2, with 9 bases lining up with TRBD1. V lost 6 bases to trimming and J lost 8 bases; unmatched junction nucleotides: 10. The germline V gene encodes CDR1 MDHEN and CDR2 SYDVKM. The CDR3 is 14 amino acids. The CDR3 sequence is CASSRTGQGVGYTF. DNA for the CDR3: TGTGCCAGCAGCCGAACGGGACAGGGTGTAGGCTACACCTTC.